This TCR beta chain stems from a study of blood T cell repertoires in COVID-19. Looking at the study overall: Samples came from the United States, Italy and Spain, spanning acute and convalescent COVID-19. PBMCs, B-cell-depleted T cells, or T cells were the source of the cDNA or gDNA that made up the material.

This clone was recorded only once. Between the trimmed V and J ends, which lost 0 bases and 7 bases, there was a span of 10 bases. CDR3 length: 13 amino acids. Germline V gene lookup returns CDR1 SGHNT and CDR2 YYREEE (reference sequence). In the source study's methods: Amplified reference gene primers provided the basis for estimating nucleated cell counts. Measured with immunoSEQ multiplex PCR; TCRdb has only the in-frame clones, and not every one. The V and J calls and clone size were taken over from that table, and D and trimming were inferred from the DNA. The table records a few hundred thousand clones, roughly 90% of them present only once.

This chain connects TRBV5-4 to TRBJ1-1; maybe TRBD1 (6 bases). The sample taken for sequencing was peripheral blood. The receptor comes from a woman in her sixties with acute or convalescent COVID-19. This CDR3 is CASSLGGGFEAFF. DNA of the CDR3: TGTGCCAGCAGCTTGGGGGGGGGCTTTGAAGCTTTCTTT.